What follows are 4 T cell receptor beta chains derived from one specimen sequenced in a study of T cells after yellow fever vaccination. One entry per CDR3 protein, called by TCRdb with MiXCR from the 5' RACE reads. The data hold around 340,000 distinct CDR3 sequences, with under 15% observed a single time. Sample: CD4+ T cells sorted from PBMCs, taken 15 days after the yellow fever booster vaccination. These receptors originate from a man younger than 35 who received the YFV17D yellow fever vaccine.

In DNA, the CDR3 is TGCGCCAGCACAAGGTTCCTAACCGGGGGAGAGACCCAGTACTTC. Translating gives CASTRFLTGGETQYF. V is TRBV5-1 and J is TRBJ2-5, with D possibly being TRBD2 (6 bases). This CDR3 contains 15 residues. Germline V gene sequence: CDR1 SGHRS, CDR2 YFSETQ. Trimming took off 6 bases at V and 4 bases at J, with 19 bases between the two ends.

The chain has TRBV24-1 and TRBJ1-2; TRBD1 aligns across 9 bases. CDR3 length equals 13 residues. Germline loops: CDR1 KGHDR, CDR2 SFDVKD. V trimming: 4 bases; J trimming: 11 bases; junction bases outside the gene matches: 7. The CDR3 loop reads CATSDPGQGSYTF. The CDR3 DNA reads TGTGCCACCAGTGACCCCGGACAGGGGAGTTACACCTTC.

This clonotype was seen a handful of times. The chain is built from TRBV3-1 and TRBJ1-2; weak D call: TRBD1 (6 bases). This CDR3 spans 15 amino acids. V was clipped by 0 bases and J by 3 bases, with 11 bases between them. The germline CDR1 and CDR2 sequences are LGHDT and YNNKEL (reference sequence). Here the CDR3 reads CASSQDNRDHYGYTF. CDR3 nucleotide sequence: TGTGCCAGCAGCCAAGATAACAGGGATCACTATGGCTACACCTTC.

J is TRBJ2-1 and V is TRBV6-6; 12 nucleotides line up with TRBD2. J was trimmed by 4 bases and V by 6 bases; bases with no gene match: 7. CDR1 is MNHNY, CDR2 SVGAGI, per germline (reference sequence). The CDR3 runs 16 residues. CDR3: CASSPRTSGEYNEQFF. The CDR3, as DNA: TGTGCCAGCAGCCCTCGGACTAGCGGGGAGTACAATGAGCAGTTCTTC.